This T cell receptor (beta chain) is drawn from a study of T cell changes during pregnancy in multiple sclerosis. Sequencing was performed with immunoSEQ multiplex PCR; in TCRdb, only in-frame clones are kept and a portion is missing. Of 35,000 to 55,000 clones listed, roughly 90% are singletons. The CDR3 runs to 15 residues. CDR1 is SGHNT and CDR2 is YYREEE in the germline V gene (reference sequence). Deletions cut 1 base from V and 4 bases from J, with 11 bases between. This receptor was identified in a female donor in good health, enrolled as a control in a pregnancy study. Sequenced here: peripheral blood, sampled in the second trimester of pregnancy. The chain combines TRBV5-4 with TRBJ1-4; no clear D. CDR3 loop: CASSLSGRSNEKLFF. As DNA, the CDR3 is TGTGCCAGCAGCTTGTCTGGTCGGAGTAATGAAAAACTGTTTTTT.